The rows below give T cell receptor beta chains drawn from one sample of a study of T cell responses to AZD1222 COVID-19 vaccine. Assay: immunoSEQ multiplex PCR; the TCRdb copy retains only in-frame clones and omits some. The sample has around 110,000 clones; about 86% are singletons. The sequencing used peripheral blood, collected on day 0 of AZD1222 vaccination. The receptor set was obtained from an adult in good health. Both conserved end residues are part of each CDR3.

cdr3_aa: CASSDQGRSSGNTIYF; j_call: TRBJ1-3; v_call: TRBV7-6; cdr3_length: 16
cdr3_aa: CASSVPGQGASDTQYF; j_call: TRBJ2-3; v_call: TRBV7-2; cdr3_length: 16
cdr3_aa: CATSDSAQETQYF; j_call: TRBJ2-5; v_call: TRBV24-1; cdr3_length: 13
cdr3_aa: CASSSRRGNSPLHF; j_call: TRBJ1-6; v_call: TRBV28; cdr3_length: 14
cdr3_aa: CASSQGSSGSGAYEQYF; j_call: TRBJ2-7; v_call: TRBV4-1; cdr3_length: 17
cdr3_aa: CSVEGKMNTGELFF; j_call: TRBJ2-2; v_call: TRBV29-1; cdr3_length: 14
cdr3_aa: CASSVGEAGYGYTF; j_call: TRBJ1-2; v_call: TRBV9; cdr3_length: 14
cdr3_aa: CASNQGARNNQPQHF; j_call: TRBJ1-5; v_call: TRBV19; cdr3_length: 15
cdr3_aa: CASSQDEGGTSYF; j_call: TRBJ2-5; v_call: TRBV3-1/TRBV3-2; cdr3_length: 13
cdr3_aa: CASHSSGSESYEQYF; j_call: TRBJ2-7; v_call: TRBV27; cdr3_length: 15
cdr3_aa: CASSLSSGNTEAFF; j_call: TRBJ1-1; v_call: TRBV27; cdr3_length: 14
cdr3_aa: CASSYLGLAGGYEQYF; j_call: TRBJ2-7; v_call: TRBV5-4; cdr3_length: 16
cdr3_aa: CASSDRTSNEKLFF; j_call: TRBJ1-4; v_call: TRBV7-2; cdr3_length: 14
cdr3_aa: CASRGSLPIAGPSYEQYF; j_call: TRBJ2-7; v_call: TRBV27; cdr3_length: 18
cdr3_aa: CASSSQGGQATDTQYF; j_call: TRBJ2-3; v_call: TRBV6-5; cdr3_length: 16
cdr3_aa: CAGWTGMGQPQHF; j_call: TRBJ1-5; v_call: TRBV6-5; cdr3_length: 13
cdr3_aa: CASSLFFRGTSASSYNEQFF; j_call: TRBJ2-1; v_call: TRBV28; cdr3_length: 20
cdr3_aa: CASSHRTSGRTYNEQFF; j_call: TRBJ2-1; v_call: TRBV7-8; cdr3_length: 17
cdr3_aa: CASSLQGEETQYF; j_call: TRBJ2-5; v_call: TRBV7-3; cdr3_length: 13
cdr3_aa: CASSLLSSSYEQYF; j_call: TRBJ2-7; v_call: TRBV7-9; cdr3_length: 14
cdr3_aa: CASTVVVNQPQHF; j_call: TRBJ1-5; v_call: TRBV6-5; cdr3_length: 13
cdr3_aa: CASSAGLLSSPLHF; j_call: TRBJ1-6; v_call: TRBV5-6; cdr3_length: 14